The source of this TCR beta chain is a study of shared clonotypes between healthy human individuals. Notes on the study in general: The sharing of 4% to 5.5% of naive CD4 clonotypes was seen across a handful of donors.

Profiling relied on immunoSEQ multiplex PCR, and the TCRdb table lists in-frame clones only, not all of them. The table lists some 2,500,000 clones, more than 85% of them singletons. Germline loops: CDR1 SGHTA, CDR2 FQGTGA. The CDR3 spans 13 residues. V was trimmed by 1 base and J by 0 bases, leaving 3 bases between them. As concerns this clone: Antigen unknown. The sample contains more than one DNA sequence encoding this CDR3.

Splitting the CD4+ cells yielded a CD45RA+ naive subset and a CD45RA-negative memory subset. The sequenced sample consisted of naive CD4+ T cells from PBMCs. Subset: CD45RA+ positively selected. The genes are TRBV7-3 and TRBJ1-1; D is unresolved. This receptor was identified in a man aged 18 to 30 in good health. Some clones in this sample may be carry-over from other donors' samples. The chain's CDR3 is CASSLMLNTEAFF. In nucleotides, the CDR3 is TGTGCCAGCAGCTTAATGTTGAACACTGAAGCTTTCTTT.